The rows below give T cell receptor beta chains drawn from one sample of a study of Graves' ophthalmopathy and Graves' hyperthyroidism. TCRdb re-called the multiplex PCR reads with MiXCR, one entry per CDR3 protein. This sample has almost 750,000 distinct CDR3 sequences, with 35% to 50% found just once. Sequences were obtained from peripheral blood. These receptors were obtained from an adult man with Graves' ophthalmopathy. Each CDR3 is given with its conserved first and last residue. D genes are given only for firm matches. Clone size is shown for a subset of rows, as once, few, many or a class of expanded clone.

V	size	D	J	CDR3	DNA
TRBV10-1	many	NA	TRBJ2-2	CASSRNTGTGELFF	TGCGCCAGCAGTAGAAATACAGGCACCGGGGAGCTGTTTTTT
TRBV7-9	NA	TRBD1	TRBJ1-2	CASSQGQGANYGYTF	TGTGCCAGCAGCCAGGGACAGGGGGCCAACTATGGCTACACCTTC
TRBV20-1	few	NA	TRBJ2-7	CSARDITYEQYF	TGCAGTGCCCGGGACATCACCTACGAGCAGTACTTC
TRBV7-9	many	NA	TRBJ1-1	CASSLASGPNTEAFF	TGTGCCAGCAGCTTAGCGTCAGGTCCGAACACTGAAGCTTTCTTT
TRBV2	many	NA	TRBJ1-5	CASRAAGQPQHF	TGTGCCAGCAGGGCAGCCGGCCAGCCCCAGCATTTT
TRBV19	few	NA	TRBJ1-1	CAWSRLVEAFF	TGTGCCTGGAGTCGGTTGGTTGAAGCTTTCTTT
TRBV6-6	many	TRBD1	TRBJ2-5	CASMHPQGEGTQYF	TGTGCCAGCATGCACCCACAGGGGGAAGGGACCCAGTACTTC
TRBV10-3	many	NA	TRBJ1-5	CATTGSTPSNQPQHF	TGTGCCACCACGGGATCGACCCCTAGCAATCAGCCCCAGCATTTT
TRBV14	NA	NA	TRBJ2-7	CASSLKRLGTLPYEQYF	TGTGCCAGCAGCCTAAAGAGGTTAGGGACTCTCCCCTACGAGCAGTACTTC
TRBV29-1	many	NA	TRBJ1-2	CSVVIRGGYGYTF	TGCAGCGTTGTTATAAGGGGCGGCTATGGCTACACCTTC
TRBV24-1	NA	NA	TRBJ2-7	CATSDLRGHAYCVTYEQYF	TGTGCCACCAGTGATTTGCGGGGACACGCGTATTGTGTTACCTACGAGCAGTACTTC
TRBV25-1	many	TRBD2	TRBJ2-2	CASSPLAGGDTGELFF	TGTGCCAGCAGTCCCCTAGCGGGGGGCGACACCGGGGAGCTGTTTTTT
TRBV19	many	NA	TRBJ2-6	CASSPNTNSGANVLTF	TGTGCCAGTAGTCCGAATACCAACTCTGGGGCCAACGTCCTGACTTTC